These 3 T cell receptor beta chains share one sample of origin, sequenced in a study of blood T cell repertoires in COVID-19. Here immunoSEQ multiplex PCR was the method, and the copy in TCRdb shows in-frame clones only, minus some. The sample records roughly 260,000 clones, roughly 85% being singletons. The source material was peripheral blood. These receptors came from a woman between 18 and 30 years old with acute or convalescent COVID-19.

The chain employs TRBV18 and TRBJ1-2; maybe TRBD1 (6 bases). This CDR3 has 13 residues. Germline assignment: CDR1 KGHSH and CDR2 LQKENI. Trimming shortened V by 3 bases and J by 8 bases, and 13 bases separated the two germline ends. The DNA for the CDR3 is TGTGCCAGCTCACCCCACCCAGGGGAAGGCTACACCTTC. It encodes CASSPHPGEGYTF.

The gene calls are TRBV7-8 and TRBJ2-1; 9 bases agree with TRBD1. V shed 1 base, J shed 5 bases, and the junction held 6 bases outside the gene matches. The CDR3 runs to 16 residues. Germline loops: CDR1 SGHVS, CDR2 FQNEAQ. DNA of the CDR3: TGTGCCAGCAGCTTAGTCAGGGGGGACAGGGACAATGAGCAGTTCTTC. Translation: CASSLVRGDRDNEQFF.

The chain recombines TRBV25-1 with TRBJ2-5, with D tentatively TRBD2 (5 bases). The CDR3 sequence is 15 residues long. V lost 1 base and J 0 bases, leaving 9 bases between the germline ends. Germline V CDR1 and CDR2: MGHDK, SYGVNS. CDR3 in amino acids: CASSELTKNQETQYF. The CDR3 region has the DNA TGTGCCAGCAGTGAATTGACTAAGAACCAAGAGACCCAGTACTTC. Based on the CDR3 plus reference TRBV25-1 and TRBJ2-5, the full variable domain is EADIYQTPRYLVIGTGKKITLECSQTMGHDKMYWYQQDPGMELHLIHYSYGVNSTEKGDLSSESTVSRIRTEHFPLTLESARPSHTSQYLCASSELTKNQETQYFGPGTRLLVL.